The clone carrying this T cell receptor beta chain is medium-sized. This CDR3 is also generated by other DNA sequences in the sample. The data derive from a study of T cell clones after liver transplantation. CDR1 and CDR2 (germline): SGHTA, FQGNSA. Between the trimmed V and J ends, which lost 5 bases and 3 bases, there was a span of 8 bases. This CDR3 comprises 12 residues. The table came from immunoSEQ multiplex PCR; TCRdb's copy has only in-frame clones and leaves some out. This sample has around 60,000 clones, with about two thirds found just once. The specimen was CD4+ T cells from blood, collected before liver transplant. This sequence joins TRBV7-2 and TRBJ2-7; D not resolved. The source is a human donor who received a liver transplant. This CDR3 reads CASSPGGYEQYF. CDR3 bases: TGTGCCAGCAGCCCCGGCGGCTACGAGCAGTACTTC.